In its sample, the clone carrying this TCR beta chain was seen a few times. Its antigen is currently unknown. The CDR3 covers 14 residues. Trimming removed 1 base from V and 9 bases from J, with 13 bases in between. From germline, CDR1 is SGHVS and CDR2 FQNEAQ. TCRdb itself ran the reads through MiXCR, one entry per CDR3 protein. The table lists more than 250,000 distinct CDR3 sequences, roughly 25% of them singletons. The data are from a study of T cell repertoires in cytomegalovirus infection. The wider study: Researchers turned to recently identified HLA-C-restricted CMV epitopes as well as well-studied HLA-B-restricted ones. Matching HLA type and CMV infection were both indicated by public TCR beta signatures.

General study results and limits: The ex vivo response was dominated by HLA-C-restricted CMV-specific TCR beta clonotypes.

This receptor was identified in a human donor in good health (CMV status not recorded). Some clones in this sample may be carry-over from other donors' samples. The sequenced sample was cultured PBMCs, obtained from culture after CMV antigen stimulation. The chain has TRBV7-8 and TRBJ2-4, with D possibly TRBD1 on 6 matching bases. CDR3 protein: CASSLGGLLGIQYF. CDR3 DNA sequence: TGTGCCAGCAGCTTAGGGGGGCTGTTAGGCATTCAGTACTTC.